The 30 T cell receptor beta chains below come from one sample, sequenced in a study of T-cell reconstitution after alpha-beta-depleted transplantation in children. Unique molecular identifiers featured in how the TCRbeta library was prepared. TCRdb fed the PCR reads into MiXCR, producing one record per CDR3 protein. The sample holds about a million distinct CDR3 sequences, 25% to 30% seen once. The source material was PBMCs, mostly from graft donor cells, sampled 360 days after TCRalphabeta/CD19-depleted stem cell transplant. Every receptor here comes from a boy in the first two years of life who had a stem cell transplant for SCID, so the T cells may come from the graft donor.

The chain's CDR3 is CASSQEGLGGRGRTEAFF. The CDR3 DNA reads TGTGCCAGCAGCCAAGAGGGGTTGGGGGGCAGGGGAAGAACTGAAGCTTTCTTT. The chain joins TRBV4-2 to TRBJ1-1, with D possibly TRBD1 on 6 matching bases. The V end lost 0 bases, the J end lost 5 bases, and 22 bases lay between the germline ends. Per germline, CDR1 LGHNA and CDR2 YNFKEQ. CDR3 length: 18 residues.

A single count supports this clonotype. The chain combines TRBV20-1 with TRBJ1-5; D call uncertain. Trimming took 3 bases from V and 0 from J, leaving 24 bases between them. Germline CDR1 and CDR2: DFQATT and SNEGSKA (reference sequence). The CDR3 is 19 amino acids. CDR3 coding DNA: TGCAGTGCTAGCAAGGGAGTCGGAACGCTGGACCCTAGCAATCAGCCCCAGCATTTT. This codes for CSASKGVGTLDPSNQPQHF.

This clonotype came up once. The CDR3 bases are TGCAGTGCTAGGACCCAGGGGTTGCCGAACACTGAAGCTTTCTTT. This gives the protein CSARTQGLPNTEAFF. The chain recombines TRBV20-1 with TRBJ1-1; tentative D call: TRBD1 (6 bases). This CDR3 comprises 15 residues. Germline CDR1 reads DFQATT; CDR2 reads SNEGSKA (reference sequence). The V end lost 3 bases, the J end lost 1 base, and 15 bases lay between the germline ends.

This clonotype was seen a handful of times. The V and J genes are TRBV12-3 or TRBV12-4 and TRBJ1-2; TRBD1 is a possible D gene (5 bases). V was cut by 4 bases and J by 5 bases, with 17 bases left in between. CDR3 length: 15 residues. CDR3 sequence: CASSSRSGTPYGYTF. The CDR3 DNA follows: TGTGCCAGCAGTTCGCGGTCGGGGACCCCATATGGCTACACCTTC.

This clonotype was observed a single time. This rearrangement joins TRBV11-1 to TRBJ2-7, with 8 positions matching TRBD2. CDR1 SGHAT and CDR2 FQDESV come from the germline V gene (reference sequence). The CDR3 totals 16 residues. After removal of 1 base from V and 0 bases from J, the junction contained 5 bases not matched to a gene. The CDR3 protein is CASSLGKRGPSYEQYF. CDR3 bases: TGTGCCAGCAGCTTAGGCAAGCGGGGGCCCTCCTACGAGCAGTACTTC. Full variable domain (outside the CDR3, taken from reference TRBV11-1 and TRBJ2-7): EAEVAQSPRYKITEKSQAVAFWCDPISGHATLYWYRQILGQGPELLVQFQDESVVDDSQLPKDRFSAERLKGVDSTLKIQPAELGDSAMYLCASSLGKRGPSYEQYFGPGTRLTVT.

V and J are TRBV29-1 and TRBJ2-1; D unresolved. Per the germline V gene, CDR1 is SQVTM and CDR2 is ANQGSEA. The CDR3 has 13 amino acids. V lost 7 bases and J 0 bases, leaving 10 bases between the germline ends. CDR3 nucleotides: TGCAGCGCCCGAAGACCCTCCTACAATGAGCAGTTCTTC. Protein: CSARRPSYNEQFF.

The chain links TRBV7-2 to TRBJ2-1, with D unresolved. V lost 6 bases and J 2 bases, leaving 14 bases between the germline ends. CDR1 SGHTA and CDR2 FQGNSA come from the germline V gene. The CDR3 totals 15 residues. The CDR3 DNA sequence: TGTGCCAGCAGGTCCGGGCACCAGACCTACAATGAGCAGTTCTTC. Translating gives CASRSGHQTYNEQFF. The whole variable domain, remainder taken from reference TRBV7-2 and TRBJ2-1, is GAGVSQSPSNKVTEKGKDVELRCDPISGHTALYWYRQSLGQGLEFLIYFQGNSAPDKSGLPSDRFSAERTGGSVSTLTIQRTQQEDSAVYLCASRSGHQTYNEQFFGPGTRLTVL.

The gene calls are TRBV12-3 or TRBV12-4 and TRBJ2-5, with D possibly matching TRBD1 (7 bases). The ends were cut back, 5 bases at V and 5 bases at J, with 18 bases in the middle. CDR3 length: 15 amino acids. The CDR3 is CASSRWRGQGETQYF. The CDR3 DNA reads as TGTGCCAGCAGTCGATGGAGGGGGCAAGGGGAGACCCAGTACTTC.

The V and J genes are TRBV6-5 and TRBJ1-3; 7 positions agree with TRBD1. Per the germline V gene, CDR1 is MNHEY and CDR2 is SVGAGI. J was trimmed by 0 bases and V by 4 bases; bases with no gene match: 6. The CDR3 loop spans 16 amino acids. CDR3 coding DNA: TGTGCCAGCAGTTCGGGACAGCCTTACTCTGGAAACACCATATATTTT. This encodes CASSSGQPYSGNTIYF.

The chain is built from TRBV15 and TRBJ1-5, with 8 positions matching TRBD1. The V gene's germline CDR1 is LNHNV and CDR2 YYDKDF (reference sequence). The length of the CDR3 is 15 residues. Trimming at V came to 4 bases and at J to 6 bases, leaving 8 bases not matched to a gene. DNA for the CDR3: TGTGCCACCAGCATATACCTACAGGGGGGTCAGCCCCAGCATTTT. It is translated as CATSIYLQGGQPQHF.

The chain links TRBV4-2 to TRBJ2-3, with 8 bases identical to TRBD2. Germline V gives CDR1 LGHNA, CDR2 YNFKEQ. This CDR3 comprises 17 residues. V shed 0 bases and J 6 bases; nucleotides not matched to a gene: 11. CDR3 residues: CASSQDARRGAGDTQYF. CDR3 DNA: TGTGCCAGCAGCCAAGATGCTCGGCGGGGGGCGGGGGATACGCAGTATTTT.

The V call is TRBV25-1, the J call TRBJ2-5; the D is unclear. The CDR3 extends over 15 amino acids. Germline assignment: CDR1 MGHDK and CDR2 SYGVNS. V gave up 4 bases and J gave up 3 bases, with 15 bases separating them. CDR3 bases: TGTGCCAGCAGTGTGGAACGATGGGAAGAAGAGACCCAGTACTTC. Amino acid sequence: CASSVERWEEETQYF. Looking up the rest from reference TRBV25-1 and TRBJ2-5 gives the full variable domain: EADIYQTPRYLVIGTGKKITLECSQTMGHDKMYWYQQDPGMELHLIHYSYGVNSTEKGDLSSESTVSRIRTEHFPLTLESARPSHTSQYLCASSVERWEEETQYFGPGTRLLVL.

This clonotype was picked up a small number of times. This rearrangement joins TRBV2 to TRBJ2-1; 8 positions agree with TRBD2. The germline CDR1 and CDR2 sequences are SNHLY and FYNNEI. V trimming: 4 bases; J trimming: 1 base; junction bases outside the gene matches: 15. The CDR3 spans 19 residues. This chain's CDR3 is CASSVRGGRGPGSYNEQFF. In DNA form, the CDR3 reads TGTGCCAGCAGTGTGCGCGGGGGGCGGGGTCCCGGGTCCTACAATGAGCAGTTCTTC. Full variable domain (missing parts from reference TRBV2 and TRBJ2-1): EPEVTQTPSHQVTQMGQEVILRCVPISNHLYFYWYRQILGQKVEFLVSFYNNEISEKSEIFDDQFSVERPDGSNFTLKIRSTKLEDSAMYFCASSVRGGRGPGSYNEQFFGPGTRLTVL.

This sequence joins TRBV20-1 and TRBJ2-5; TRBD2 aligns across 8 bases. Germline V gene data show CDR1 as DFQATT and CDR2 as SNEGSKA (reference sequence). V lost 6 bases to trimming and J lost 5 bases; unmatched junction nucleotides: 5. CDR3 length equals 12 residues. CDR3 bases: TGCAGTGCCATTCGCGGGGGGGAGACCCAGTACTTC. This gives the protein CSAIRGGETQYF.

This rearrangement joins TRBV29-1 to TRBJ2-1, with 8 bases fitting TRBD2. This CDR3 is built from 14 residues. CDR1 is SQVTM and CDR2 is ANQGSEA in the germline V gene. V lost 1 base to trimming and J lost 8 bases; unmatched junction nucleotides: 7. CDR3 nucleotide sequence: TGCAGCGTTGAAGGTCCGGGACTAGTAGATGAGCAGTTCTTC. This sequence encodes CSVEGPGLVDEQFF.

This clonotype was found a few times. This chain connects TRBV15 to TRBJ2-1; D is perhaps TRBD2 (6 bases). V lost 0 bases, J lost 0 bases, and 12 bases lay in between. Germline-derived CDR1 and CDR2 are LNHNV and YYDKDF (reference sequence). The length of the CDR3 is 17 residues. Here the CDR3 reads CATSRDLQTSSYNEQFF. The CDR3 bases are TGTGCCACCAGCAGAGATTTGCAGACTAGCTCCTACAATGAGCAGTTCTTC.

This clonotype was seen more than once but under ten times. J is TRBJ2-7 and V is TRBV6-2 or TRBV6-3; the D gene could be TRBD1 or TRBD2 (5 bases each). Trimming removed 5 bases from V and 11 bases from J, with 16 bases in between. This CDR3 is built from 12 residues. Per germline, CDR1 MNHEY and CDR2 SVGEGT. CDR3 region: CASSPGPDTKYF. The DNA of the CDR3 is TGTGCCAGCAGTCCGGGGCCCGACACCAAGTACTTC.

The genes are TRBV20-1 and TRBJ2-3; a weak D match, TRBD1 (6 bases). CDR1 and CDR2 (germline): DFQATT, SNEGSKA (reference sequence). This CDR3 spans 17 amino acids. The germline V and J ends were trimmed by 5 bases and 0 bases, with 21 bases remaining between them. The CDR3 nucleotides are TGCAGTGCTCCACCCTGGGAACAGGGAAAGAGCACAGATACGCAGTATTTT. This sequence encodes CSAPPWEQGKSTDTQYF.

The chain links TRBV20-1 to TRBJ1-6; no definite D call. CDR1 and CDR2 from the germline V gene are DFQATT and SNEGSKA (reference sequence). The V end was cut by 5 bases, the J end by 13 bases, with 9 bases between. The CDR3 length is 10 residues. CDR3 DNA sequence: TGCAGTGCTCGCATAAAGCCCCTCCACTTT. Translated: CSARIKPLHF.

This clonotype was detected only a few times. CDR3 in amino acids: CASSLTGPDIPLHF. In nucleotides, the CDR3 is TGCGCCAGCAGTTTGACAGGGCCCGATATACCCCTCCACTTT. The rearrangement uses TRBV5-1 and TRBJ1-6, with 7 bases lining up with TRBD1. Germline values: CDR1 SGHRS, CDR2 YFSETQ. J gave up 12 bases and V 5 bases, and 11 bases lay outside the gene matches. This CDR3 comprises 14 residues.

The J gene is TRBJ2-3, the V gene TRBV12-3 or TRBV12-4, with no clear D. CDR3 length equals 14 residues. V was trimmed by 6 bases and J by 3 bases, leaving 13 bases between them. The CDR3 loop is CASRLTWGTDTQYF. The CDR3 DNA is TGTGCCAGCAGACTGACCTGGGGAACAGATACGCAGTATTTT.

The V and J genes are TRBV4-1 and TRBJ1-1, with D possibly matching TRBD1 (5 bases). CDR1 and CDR2 (germline): MGHRA, YSYEKL. This CDR3 comprises 15 residues. Trimming cost V 2 bases and J 5 bases, with 15 bases left between them. This chain's CDR3 is CASSQPGRSRTEAFF. The CDR3 bases are TGCGCCAGCAGCCAACCGGGACGGAGTAGGACTGAAGCTTTCTTT.

The V gene is TRBV7-9, the J gene TRBJ2-7; 9 bases fit TRBD1. The CDR3 runs 16 residues. The trim removed 3 bases at V and 4 bases at J, leaving 10 bases unmatched. The germline CDR1 and CDR2 sequences are SEHNR and FQNEAQ (reference sequence). For the CDR3, the DNA is TGTGCCAGCAGCTTCGATATCGGGACAGGGTATTACGAGCAGTACTTC. It codes for CASSFDIGTGYYEQYF.

V and J are TRBV5-5 and TRBJ1-1; D is undetermined. CDR1 is SGHKS, CDR2 YYEKEE, per germline (reference sequence). V lost 2 bases and J 2 bases, leaving 22 bases between the germline ends. The CDR3 runs to 18 residues. The CDR3 DNA reads TGTGCCAGCAGCTTCCCCCTGTATTGGGAGCCGGCTAACACTGAAGCTTTCTTT. Translated, it gives CASSFPLYWEPANTEAFF.

This clonotype was found a few times. The genes are TRBV5-1 and TRBJ2-5; 8 nucleotides line up with TRBD1. The CDR3 consists of 15 residues. J gave up 5 bases and V 4 bases, and 10 bases lay outside the gene matches. Germline loops: CDR1 SGHRS, CDR2 YFSETQ. CDR3 protein: CASSPYPGGQETQYF. In DNA, the CDR3 is TGCGCCAGCAGCCCTTACCCAGGGGGCCAGGAGACCCAGTACTTC. The full variable domain, completed using reference TRBV5-1 and TRBJ2-5, is KAGVTQTPRYLIKTRGQQVTLSCSPISGHRSVSWYQQTPGQGLQFLFEYFSETQRNKGNFPGRFSGRQFSNSRSEMNVSTLELGDSALYLCASSPYPGGQETQYFGPGTRLLVL.

This clonotype was seen more than once but under ten times. V gene TRBV9 combines with J gene TRBJ2-7; possible D gene TRBD1, 6 bases. From germline, CDR1 is SGDLS and CDR2 YYNGEE. V gave up 4 bases and J gave up 3 bases, with 11 bases separating them. This CDR3 has 13 amino acids. The CDR3 reads CASSTPGDYEQYF. DNA for the CDR3: TGTGCCAGCAGCACCCCAGGGGACTACGAGCAGTACTTC.

This clonotype was seen many times. The chain carries TRBV7-8 and TRBJ2-5; TRBD2 is a possible D gene (5 bases). From germline, CDR1 is SGHVS and CDR2 FQNEAQ. V dropped 5 bases and J dropped 4 bases, with 14 bases sitting between them. The CDR3 length is 14 residues. CDR3 region: CASSIPGKGETQYF. The DNA of the CDR3 is TGTGCCAGCAGCATTCCGGGGAAGGGAGAGACCCAGTACTTC.

The gene calls are TRBV27 and TRBJ1-6; D possibly corresponds to TRBD1 (5 bases). The CDR3 has 12 residues. Trimming took 9 bases from V and 14 from J, leaving 17 bases between them. In germline, CDR1 is MNHEY, CDR2 SMNVEV (reference sequence). The CDR3 nucleotides are TGTGCCAGTCGCCTAAACCTAGGGGCCCTCCACTTT. Translated: CASRLNLGALHF.

This clonotype appeared once. This sequence joins TRBV5-1 and TRBJ2-2; D may be TRBD1 or TRBD2 (6 bases each). Per the germline V gene, CDR1 is SGHRS and CDR2 is YFSETQ. The CDR3 has 16 residues. The V end lost 0 bases, the J end lost 4 bases, and 13 bases lay between the germline ends. Here the CDR3 reads CASSLATGAGTGELFF. The CDR3 DNA is TGCGCCAGCAGCTTGGCCACGGGGGCCGGCACCGGGGAGCTGTTTTTT.

The chain joins TRBV4-1 to TRBJ2-5; D is unresolved. Trimming pared 1 base from V and 3 bases from J, leaving 12 bases between. Germline V gene sequence: CDR1 MGHRA, CDR2 YSYEKL. This CDR3 is built from 15 residues. Written as DNA, the CDR3 is TGCGCCAGCAGCCAAGTCTGGCAGAGCGAAGAGACCCAGTACTTC. It encodes CASSQVWQSEETQYF.